The clone carrying this TCR beta chain was detected many times. Original methodology: Amplifying reference gene primers gave estimates of nucleated cell counts. Clones were read by immunoSEQ multiplex PCR, and TCRdb kept only the in-frame ones, dropping some. From that table come the V and J calls and clone size; the DNA was used to work out D and trimming. This table has some 300,000 clones, approximately 86% appearing once. The record originates from a study of blood T cell repertoires in COVID-19. Study context: T cells, B-cell-depleted T cells, or PBMCs provided the cDNA or gDNA that served as material.

The CDR3 consists of 15 residues. Unmatched junction bases numbered 4, after V lost 5 bases and J lost 0 bases. Germline assignment: CDR1 MNHEY and CDR2 SVGAGI. V gene TRBV6-5 combines with J gene TRBJ2-7; 10 bases map to TRBD1. The TCR sequence derives from a woman in her 70s with COVID-19, enrolled during active disease. Sequencing was performed on peripheral blood. CDR3 sequence reads: CASSRGDRGSYEQYF. CDR3 in DNA: TGTGCCAGCAGTCGGGGGGACAGGGGCTCCTACGAGCAGTACTTC.